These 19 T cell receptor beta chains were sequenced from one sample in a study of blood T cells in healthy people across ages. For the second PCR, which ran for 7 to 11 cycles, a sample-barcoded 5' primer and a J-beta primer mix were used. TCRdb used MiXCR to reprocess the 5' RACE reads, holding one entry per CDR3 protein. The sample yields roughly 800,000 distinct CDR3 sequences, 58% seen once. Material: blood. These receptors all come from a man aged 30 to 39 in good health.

DNA of the CDR3: TGTGCCAGTAGGGGAAGCTCCTATAATTCACCCCTCCACTTT. Encoded protein: CASRGSSYNSPLHF. This chain uses TRBV19 with TRBJ1-6, with unresolved D. Germline V gene sequence: CDR1 LNHDA, CDR2 SQIVND (reference sequence). The CDR3 runs 14 residues. Trimming removed 6 bases from V and 0 bases from J, with 6 bases in between.

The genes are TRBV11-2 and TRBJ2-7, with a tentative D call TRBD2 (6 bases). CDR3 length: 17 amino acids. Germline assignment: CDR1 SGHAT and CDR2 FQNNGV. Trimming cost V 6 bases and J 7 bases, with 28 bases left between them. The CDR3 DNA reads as TGTGCCAGCAGGCCGATAGGTAGCGGCCAAAGGTCCAATGAGCAGTACTTC. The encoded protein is CASRPIGSGQRSNEQYF.

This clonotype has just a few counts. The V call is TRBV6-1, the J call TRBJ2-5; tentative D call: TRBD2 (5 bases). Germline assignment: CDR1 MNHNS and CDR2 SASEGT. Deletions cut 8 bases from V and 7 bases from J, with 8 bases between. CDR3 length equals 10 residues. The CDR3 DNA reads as TGTGCCAGCTCAGAGGGGACCCAGTACTTC. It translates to CASSEGTQYF.

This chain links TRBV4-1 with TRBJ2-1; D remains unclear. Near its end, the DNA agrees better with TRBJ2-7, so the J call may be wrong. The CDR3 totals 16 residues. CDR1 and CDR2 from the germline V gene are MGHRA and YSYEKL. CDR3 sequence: CASSQDPSVRIYEQYF. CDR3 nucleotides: TGCGCCAGCAGCCAAGATCCCAGCGTCCGGATCTACGAGCAGTACTTC.

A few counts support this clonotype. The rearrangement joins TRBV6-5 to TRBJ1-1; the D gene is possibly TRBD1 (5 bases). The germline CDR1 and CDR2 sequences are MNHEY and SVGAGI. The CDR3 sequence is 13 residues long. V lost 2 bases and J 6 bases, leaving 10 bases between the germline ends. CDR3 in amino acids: CASSYPGHPEAFF. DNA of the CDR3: TGTGCCAGCAGTTACCCGGGGCACCCTGAAGCTTTCTTT.

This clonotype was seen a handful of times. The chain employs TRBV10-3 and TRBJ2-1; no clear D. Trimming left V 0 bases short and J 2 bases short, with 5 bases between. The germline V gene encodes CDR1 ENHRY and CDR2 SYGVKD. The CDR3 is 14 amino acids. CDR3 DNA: TGTGCCATCAGTGAGTCCGCGGCCTACAATGAGCAGTTCTTC. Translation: CAISESAAYNEQFF.

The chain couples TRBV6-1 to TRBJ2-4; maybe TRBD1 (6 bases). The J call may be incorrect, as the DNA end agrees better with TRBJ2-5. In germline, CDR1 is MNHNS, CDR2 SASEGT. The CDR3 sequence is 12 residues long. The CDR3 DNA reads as TGTGCCACCAGGGGAGATCAAGAGACCCAGTACTTC. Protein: CATRGDQETQYF.

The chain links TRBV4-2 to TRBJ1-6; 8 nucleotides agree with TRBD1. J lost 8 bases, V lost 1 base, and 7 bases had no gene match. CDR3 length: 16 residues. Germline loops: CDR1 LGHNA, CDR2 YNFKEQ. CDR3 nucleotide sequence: TGTGCCAGCAGCCAAGCCTCCGGGACAGGAGATTCACCCCTCCACTTT. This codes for CASSQASGTGDSPLHF.

The CDR3: CASIRRSSKGREQQYF. The CDR3 DNA reads TGTGCCAGCATTCGAAGGTCATCAAAAGGAAGGGAGCAGCAGTACTTC. The V and J genes are TRBV6-5 and TRBJ2-7; the D gene is possibly TRBD2 (5 bases). CDR3 size: 16 residues. CDR1 MNHEY and CDR2 SVGAGI come from the germline V gene. Trimming pared 7 bases from V and 8 bases from J, leaving 27 bases between.

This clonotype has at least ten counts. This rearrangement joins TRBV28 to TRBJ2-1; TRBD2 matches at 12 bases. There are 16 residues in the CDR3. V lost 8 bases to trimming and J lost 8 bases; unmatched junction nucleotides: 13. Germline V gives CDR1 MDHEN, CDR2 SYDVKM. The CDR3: CASFSSGRADSHEQFF. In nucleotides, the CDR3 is TGTGCCAGCTTCTCTAGCGGGAGGGCCGATTCCCATGAGCAGTTCTTC. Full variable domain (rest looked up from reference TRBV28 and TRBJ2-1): DVKVTQSSRYLVKRTGEKVFLECVQDMDHENMFWYRQDPGLGLRLIYFSYDVKMKEKGDIPEGYSVSREKKERFSLILESASTNQTSMYLCASFSSGRADSHEQFFGPGTRLTVL.

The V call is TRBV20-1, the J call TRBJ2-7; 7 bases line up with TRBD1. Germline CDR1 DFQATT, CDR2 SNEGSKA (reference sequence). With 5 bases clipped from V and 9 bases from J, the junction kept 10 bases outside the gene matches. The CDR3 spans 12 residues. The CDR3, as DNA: TGCAGTGCTGCCCATGACAGGGTAGCGCAGTACTTC. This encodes CSAAHDRVAQYF.

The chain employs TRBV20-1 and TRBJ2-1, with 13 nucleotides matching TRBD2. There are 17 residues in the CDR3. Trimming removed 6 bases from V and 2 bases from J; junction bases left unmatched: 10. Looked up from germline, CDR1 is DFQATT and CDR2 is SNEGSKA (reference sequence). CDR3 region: CSATPGGLAGPYNEQFF. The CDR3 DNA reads TGCAGTGCAACCCCAGGGGGACTAGCGGGGCCCTACAATGAGCAGTTCTTC.

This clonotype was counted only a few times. CDR3 protein: CSARETSGINEQFF. Written as DNA, the CDR3 is TGCAGTGCTAGAGAAACTAGCGGGATCAATGAGCAGTTCTTC. The V call is TRBV20-1, the J call TRBJ2-1, with 10 bases fitting TRBD2. The CDR3 spans 14 residues. Unmatched junction bases numbered 2, after V lost 0 bases and J lost 6 bases. Germline assignment: CDR1 DFQATT and CDR2 SNEGSKA (reference sequence).

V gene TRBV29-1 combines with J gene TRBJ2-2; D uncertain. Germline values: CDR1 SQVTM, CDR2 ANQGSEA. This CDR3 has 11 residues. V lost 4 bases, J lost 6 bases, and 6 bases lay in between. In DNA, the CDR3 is TGCAGCGTTGGGGTGTCCGGGGAGCTGTTTTTT. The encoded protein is CSVGVSGELFF.

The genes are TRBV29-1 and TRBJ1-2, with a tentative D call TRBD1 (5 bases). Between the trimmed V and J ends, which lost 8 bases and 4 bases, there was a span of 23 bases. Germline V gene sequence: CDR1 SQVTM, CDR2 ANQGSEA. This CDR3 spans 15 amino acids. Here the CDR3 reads CSTHASTVGGYGYTF. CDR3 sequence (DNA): TGCAGCACCCACGCTTCGACAGTCGGCGGCTATGGCTACACCTTC. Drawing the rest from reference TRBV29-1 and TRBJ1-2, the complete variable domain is SAVISQKPSRDICQRGTSLTIQCQVDSQVTMMFWYRQQPGQSLTLIATANQGSEATYESGFVIDKFPISRPNLTFSTLTVSNMSPEDSSIYLCSTHASTVGGYGYTFGSGTRLTVV.

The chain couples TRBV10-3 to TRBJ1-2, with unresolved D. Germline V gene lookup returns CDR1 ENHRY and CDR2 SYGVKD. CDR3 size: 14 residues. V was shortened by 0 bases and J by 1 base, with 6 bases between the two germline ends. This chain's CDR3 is CAISESEDNYGYTF. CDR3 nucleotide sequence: TGTGCCATCAGTGAGTCGGAGGATAACTATGGCTACACCTTC.

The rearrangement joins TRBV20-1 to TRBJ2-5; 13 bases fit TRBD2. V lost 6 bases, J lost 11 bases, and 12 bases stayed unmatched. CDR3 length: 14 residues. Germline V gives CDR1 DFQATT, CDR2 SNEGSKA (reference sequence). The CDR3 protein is CSAPRLAGGHEQYF. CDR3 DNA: TGCAGTGCACCGAGACTAGCGGGAGGTCATGAGCAGTACTTC.

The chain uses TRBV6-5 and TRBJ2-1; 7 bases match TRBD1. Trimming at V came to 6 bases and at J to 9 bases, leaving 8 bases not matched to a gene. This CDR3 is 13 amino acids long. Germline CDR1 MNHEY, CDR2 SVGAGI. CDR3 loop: CASRNRGRGEQFF. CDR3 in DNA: TGTGCCAGCAGAAACAGGGGAAGGGGTGAGCAGTTCTTC.

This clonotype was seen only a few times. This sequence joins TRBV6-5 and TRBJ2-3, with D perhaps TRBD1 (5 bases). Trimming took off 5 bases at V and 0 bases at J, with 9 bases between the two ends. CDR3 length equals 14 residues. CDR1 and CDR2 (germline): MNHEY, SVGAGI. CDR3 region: CASSTDISTDTQYF. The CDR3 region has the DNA TGTGCCAGCAGTACGGACATCAGCACAGATACGCAGTATTTT.